The clone carrying this T cell receptor (beta chain) has only a few counts. The junction departs from germline at one end; a sequencing error may be responsible. This sample was included in a study of T cell changes during pregnancy in multiple sclerosis. The CDR3 length is 12 residues. From germline, CDR1 is GTSNPN and CDR2 SVGIG (reference sequence). Using immunoSEQ multiplex PCR, the repertoire was profiled, and TCRdb retains in-frame clones only, with some absent. The repertoire holds some 63,000 clones, 90% to 95% seen once, with about 0.85% in the top ten. This chain uses TRBV30 with TRBJ2-3; 9 positions match TRBD1. This receptor was obtained from a female donor with multiple sclerosis, enrolled in a pregnancy study. Source: peripheral blood, taken before pregnancy. The CDR3 region is CAWSASGTGSDF. The DNA for the CDR3 is TGTGCCTGGAGTGCCTCCGGGACAGGGTCAGATTTT.